This T cell receptor (beta chain) stems from a study of T cells after yellow fever vaccination. This CDR3 spans 15 amino acids. This clonotype was seen more than once but under ten times. MiXCR was run by TCRdb on the 5' RACE reads, yielding one entry per CDR3 protein. This sample has over 250,000 distinct CDR3 sequences, with approximately 4% found just once. This clonotype was sampled from a man between 18 and 29 years old who received the YFV17D yellow fever vaccine. The material was PBMCs, obtained 5 days after the yellow fever booster vaccination. The chain carries TRBV3-2 and TRBJ2-4. TRBV3-2 corresponds to a pseudogene. The CDR3 DNA is TGTGCCAGCAGCCAAGGCCAGGAAGCCAAAAACATTCAGTACTTC. It yields the protein CASSQGQEAKNIQYF.